This TCR beta chain was recovered during a study of T cells in Graves' hyperthyroidism and ophthalmopathy. Study outcomes and limitations: A 13 V-J signature model discriminated ophthalmopathy versus stable hyperthyroidism.

The CDR3 covers 13 residues. Germline V gives CDR1 KGHDR, CDR2 SFDVKD. V was trimmed by 3 bases and J by 9 bases, leaving 11 bases between them. Those patients with uncontrolled infection, other autoimmune disease, pregnancy or lactation were excluded. The diagnostic basis comprised clinical symptoms, serum thyroxine and TRAb, thyroid ultrasound and orbital computed tomography. Worth noting for this clonotype: Its matching antigen is unknown.

Amplification of TCR beta CDR3 regions was performed using RNA transcripts as template. Primed by the HTBI set, a first-round RT-PCR was run on the TCR CDR3. Each CDR3 protein gets one entry after TCRdb re-called the multiplex PCR reads with MiXCR. The table includes approximately 400,000 distinct CDR3 sequences, under 15% detected once. The J gene is TRBJ2-1, the V gene TRBV24-1; D call uncertain. The sample comprised blood. The TCR comes from a woman aged 25-40 years with Graves' hyperthyroidism. CDR3 sequence reads: CATSDNLRIEQFF. In nucleotides, the CDR3 is TGTGCCACCAGTGATAATTTAAGAATTGAGCAGTTCTTC.